These 27 T cell receptor beta chains were all obtained from the same sample, sequenced in a study of beta chain features in type 1 diabetes. cDNA synthesis used the whole RNA isolate, giving expressed TCRB sequences. Profiled with immunoSEQ multiplex PCR; TCRdb holds only in-frame clones, not every one. The sample includes roughly 500,000 clones, about an eighth seen only once; the top ten take around 0.05%. The sequenced material came from naive CD4+ T cells from blood. These receptor sequences come from a woman between 18 and 29 years old in good health.

The chain links TRBV12-5 to TRBJ2-5, with a possible D match to TRBD2 (5 bases). The CDR3 runs 20 residues. Trimming took off 2 bases at V and 0 bases at J, with 25 bases between the two ends. The germline gives CDR1 LGHNT, CDR2 FRNRAP. The CDR3: CASGLQPLNFGRAYQETQYF. CDR3 coding DNA: TGTGCTAGTGGTTTGCAACCCCTCAATTTCGGGCGGGCCTACCAAGAGACCCAGTACTTC.

In this sample, this clone turned up a few times. The V and J genes are TRBV5-1 and TRBJ2-1, with D uncertain. Germline-derived CDR1 and CDR2 are SGHRS and YFSETQ. The CDR3 contains 15 residues. Trimming removed 0 bases from V and 1 base from J, with 8 bases in between. CDR3 sequence (DNA): TGCGCCAGCAGCTTGGCGAGCATTTCCTACAATGAGCAGTTCTTC. Protein product: CASSLASISYNEQFF. The full variable domain, completed using reference TRBV5-1 and TRBJ2-1, is KAGVTQTPRYLIKTRGQQVTLSCSPISGHRSVSWYQQTPGQGLQFLFEYFSETQRNKGNFPGRFSGRQFSNSRSEMNVSTLELGDSALYLCASSLASISYNEQFFGPGTRLTVL.

The V and J genes are TRBV2 and TRBJ2-1, with TRBD2 as a possible D gene (5 bases). This CDR3 region has 15 residues. Germline lookup yields CDR1 SNHLY and CDR2 FYNNEI. V was clipped by 6 bases and J by 10 bases, with 22 bases between them. This chain's CDR3 is CASSETWRKVWEQFF. CDR3 in DNA: TGTGCCAGCAGCGAAACTTGGAGGAAAGTATGGGAGCAGTTCTTC.

V and J are TRBV27 and TRBJ2-5, with D possibly matching TRBD2 (5 bases). The J call may be mistaken, given a closer DNA end match to TRBJ2-7. Germline V gene data show CDR1 as MNHEY and CDR2 as SMNVEV (reference sequence). The CDR3 sequence is 13 residues long. Written as DNA, the CDR3 is TGTGCCAGCACTGGAGGACCAACCTACGAGCAGTACTTC. Protein: CASTGGPTYEQYF.

V gene TRBV25-1 combines with J gene TRBJ1-4; D unclear. V was cut by 5 bases and J by 7 bases, with 5 bases left in between. The CDR3 length is 11 residues. The germline gives CDR1 MGHDK, CDR2 SYGVNS. In DNA, the CDR3 is TGTGCCAGCAGTTGGGGTGAAAAACTGTTTTTT. This translates into CASSWGEKLFF.

V is TRBV9 and J is TRBJ1-4; 7 nucleotides line up with TRBD1. The CDR3 consists of 16 residues. J was trimmed by 6 bases and V by 4 bases; bases with no gene match: 12. The germline V gene encodes CDR1 SGDLS and CDR2 YYNGEE. The CDR3 DNA reads as TGTGCCAGCAGCCCCTTTTCGGACAGGCTGGATGAAAAACTGTTTTTT. Protein sequence: CASSPFSDRLDEKLFF.

This clone occurred a few times. This rearrangement joins TRBV7-9 to TRBJ2-5; the D is unclear. The CDR3 length is 12 residues. Trimming removed 5 bases from V and 5 bases from J, with 9 bases in between. Per the germline V gene, CDR1 is SEHNR and CDR2 is FQNEAQ (reference sequence). CDR3 DNA sequence: TGTGCCAGCAGCGACACGTCGGAGACCCAGTACTTC. It is translated as CASSDTSETQYF.

The rearrangement uses TRBV29-1 and TRBJ2-7; no firm D call. Germline V lookup: CDR1 SQVTM, CDR2 ANQGSEA. The V end was cut by 6 bases, the J end by 0 bases, with 9 bases between. CDR3 length: 12 amino acids. CDR3 region: CSVLYGSYEQYF. CDR3 coding DNA: TGCAGCGTGCTTTACGGCTCCTACGAGCAGTACTTC.

This chain links TRBV19 with TRBJ1-2; unclear D gene. The CDR3 covers 13 residues. Per the germline V gene, CDR1 is LNHDA and CDR2 is SQIVND (reference sequence). The V end was cut by 11 bases, the J end by 3 bases, with 16 bases between. The CDR3 DNA is TGTGCCGCACGGCGCAGGAGGGACTATGGCTACACCTTC. Encoded protein: CAARRRRDYGYTF.

V is TRBV9 and J is TRBJ2-3; a weak D match, TRBD1 (6 bases). This CDR3 contains 14 residues. In germline, CDR1 is SGDLS, CDR2 YYNGEE. V lost 4 bases and J 2 bases, leaving 11 bases between the germline ends. CDR3 DNA: TGTGCCAGCAGCCGAACAGGGTCCACAGATACGCAGTATTTT. The encoded protein is CASSRTGSTDTQYF.

V gene TRBV6-5 combines with J gene TRBJ2-1; unclear D gene. The CDR3 has 14 amino acids. Trimming removed 6 bases at V and 2 bases at J, with 11 bases between. Germline V lookup: CDR1 MNHEY, CDR2 SVGAGI. CDR3 loop: CASSLGYTYNEQFF. The CDR3 DNA follows: TGTGCCAGCAGCTTGGGCTATACCTACAATGAGCAGTTCTTC.

V and J are TRBV7-9 and TRBJ2-3, with D possibly TRBD1 on 6 matching bases. The germline V gene encodes CDR1 SEHNR and CDR2 FQNEAQ (reference sequence). The CDR3 contains 14 residues. V was pared by 8 bases and J by 4 bases, with 16 bases between. Here the CDR3 DNA reads TGTGCCAGCGGGACACTAAAAGGGGCAGATACGCAGTATTTT. This encodes CASGTLKGADTQYF.

There are a few counts of this clone. V gene TRBV5-1 combines with J gene TRBJ2-1; the D gene is possibly TRBD1 (5 bases). Trimming stripped 4 bases from V and 6 bases from J, with 23 bases between. The CDR3 loop spans 17 amino acids. Looked up from germline, CDR1 is SGHRS and CDR2 is YFSETQ. The CDR3 protein is CASSDQLGPNGANEQFF. For the CDR3, the DNA is TGCGCCAGCAGCGACCAGCTCGGGCCAAATGGGGCCAATGAGCAGTTCTTC.

This clone showed up just a few times. The chain recombines TRBV5-6 with TRBJ1-4; D remains ambiguous. Germline CDR1 and CDR2: SGHDT and YYEEEE. V lost 2 bases and J lost 8, with 7 bases in between. The CDR3 covers 12 residues. CDR3 residues: CASSFTKEKLFF. The DNA of the CDR3 is TGTGCCAGCAGCTTTACGAAGGAAAAACTGTTTTTT. Combining the CDR3 with reference TRBV5-6 and TRBJ1-4 gives the whole variable domain DAGVTQSPTHLIKTRGQQVTLRCSPKSGHDTVSWYQQALGQGPQFIFQYYEEEERQRGNFPDRFSGHQFPNYSSELNVNALLLGDSALYLCASSFTKEKLFFGSGTQLSVL.

This clone was counted a few times. The chain recombines TRBV7-9 with TRBJ2-3; D is uncertain. The CDR3 has 14 amino acids. V was shortened by 2 bases and J by 5 bases, with 11 bases between the two germline ends. The germline V gene encodes CDR1 SEHNR and CDR2 FQNEAQ (reference sequence). In DNA, the CDR3 is TGTGCCAGCAGCTTATCCAGCCTGGGAGATACGCAGTATTTT. It specifies CASSLSSLGDTQYF. Based on the CDR3 plus reference TRBV7-9 and TRBJ2-3, the full variable domain is DTGVSQNPRHKITKRGQNVTFRCDPISEHNRLYWYRQTLGQGPEFLTYFQNEAQLEKSRLLSDRFSAERPKGSFSTLEIQRTEQGDSAMYLCASSLSSLGDTQYFGPGTRLTVL.

This clone was seen only a few times. This rearrangement joins TRBV6-5 to TRBJ2-3; TRBD1 matches 9 bases. There are 13 residues in the CDR3. Germline CDR1 MNHEY, CDR2 SVGAGI. Trimming took 9 bases from V and 3 from J; bases not matched to a gene: 4. CDR3 coding DNA: TGTGCCAGTACCGGGACAGGGACAGATACGCAGTATTTT. Residues: CASTGTGTDTQYF.

This chain uses TRBV2 with TRBJ1-1, with unresolved D. CDR1 is SNHLY and CDR2 is FYNNEI in the germline V gene. V lost 6 bases and J 1 base, leaving 6 bases between the germline ends. The CDR3 spans 12 residues. The CDR3 coding sequence is TGTGCCAGCAGGGACTCGAACACTGAAGCTTTCTTT. It encodes CASRDSNTEAFF.

This clone was counted between two and nine times. The chain recombines TRBV4-1 with TRBJ2-5; D uncertain. CDR3 length: 13 residues. CDR1 is MGHRA, CDR2 YSYEKL, per germline. Deletions cut 1 base from V and 5 bases from J, with 8 bases between. The CDR3 sequence is CASSQALWETQYF. For the CDR3, the DNA is TGCGCCAGCAGCCAAGCGTTGTGGGAGACCCAGTACTTC.

The genes are TRBV7-2 and TRBJ1-4; the D gene is possibly TRBD1 (5 bases). This CDR3 comprises 14 residues. The germline V gene encodes CDR1 SGHTA and CDR2 FQGNSA. The germline V and J ends were trimmed by 3 bases and 4 bases, with 9 bases remaining between them. The CDR3 loop is CASSFGQLNEKLFF. Here the CDR3 DNA reads TGTGCCAGCAGCTTCGGACAACTTAATGAAAAACTGTTTTTT.

The genes are TRBV2 and TRBJ2-3; 7 bases line up with TRBD2. Germline lookup yields CDR1 SNHLY and CDR2 FYNNEI. There are 16 residues in the CDR3. V shed 6 bases and J 2 bases; nucleotides not matched to a gene: 11. The CDR3 sequence: CASRAPGGSNTDTQYF. The CDR3 DNA is TGTGCCAGCAGAGCCCCGGGGGGAAGTAACACAGATACGCAGTATTTT.

The rearrangement links TRBV5-1 to TRBJ2-1, with 14 bases that match TRBD2. The germline V gene has CDR1 SGHRS and CDR2 YFSETQ. With 7 bases clipped from V and 8 bases from J, the junction kept 2 bases outside the gene matches. The CDR3 has 13 amino acids. The CDR3, as DNA: TGCGCCAGCGGACTAGCGGGAGGCGATGAGCAGTTCTTC. Residues: CASGLAGGDEQFF.

Only a few counts were recorded for this clone. The J gene is TRBJ2-1, the V gene TRBV6-5; 9 bases fit TRBD2. V was clipped by 2 bases and J by 6 bases; unmatched bases: 8. The CDR3 covers 16 residues. The V gene's germline CDR1 is MNHEY and CDR2 SVGAGI. CDR3 amino acids: CASSYEGLAAANEQFF. For the CDR3, the DNA is TGTGCCAGCAGTTACGAGGGACTAGCCGCTGCCAATGAGCAGTTCTTC.

The sample holds a few counts of this clone. The chain combines TRBV7-3 with TRBJ2-3; D is possibly TRBD1 or TRBD2 (5 bases each). In germline, CDR1 is SGHTA, CDR2 FQGTGA. There are 16 residues in the CDR3. The V end lost 3 bases, the J end lost 2 bases, and 15 bases lay between the germline ends. For the CDR3, the DNA is TGTGCCAGCAGCTTCTCGGGGCCATCCCCCACAGATACGCAGTATTTT. It yields the protein CASSFSGPSPTDTQYF.

This clone was counted only a few times. The chain joins TRBV9 to TRBJ2-5; 8 bases align to TRBD1. The CDR3 is made up of 14 amino acids. J gave up 4 bases and V 5 bases, and 7 bases lay outside the gene matches. Germline assignment: CDR1 SGDLS and CDR2 YYNGEE. The CDR3 region is CASRPGQGVETQYF. DNA of the CDR3: TGTGCCAGCAGACCAGGACAGGGCGTAGAGACCCAGTACTTC.

In regard to this clone: Given a much more abundant clone one base away, this may be a read error. Within the sample, other DNA sequences also encode this same CDR3. The rearrangement joins TRBV25-1 to TRBJ2-5; tentatively, D is TRBD1 (5 bases). This CDR3 has 11 residues. From germline, CDR1 is MGHDK and CDR2 SYGVNS. V shed 6 bases and J shed 7 bases, with 9 bases lying between them. CDR3 DNA: TGTGCCAGCAGCGTGGGGCGGACCCAGTACTTC. The encoded protein is CASSVGRTQYF.

This clone turned up a few times. The chain is built from TRBV18 and TRBJ1-1, with D perhaps matching TRBD1 (6 bases). This CDR3 is built from 14 residues. Germline V gene data show CDR1 as KGHSH and CDR2 as LQKENI. The V gene lost 3 bases and the J gene lost 1 base, with 9 bases spanning the gap. CDR3 sequence: CASSPGTSNTEAFF. The CDR3 DNA reads TGTGCCAGCTCACCGGGGACATCGAACACTGAAGCTTTCTTT. Full variable domain (missing parts from reference TRBV18 and TRBJ1-1): NAGVMQNPRHLVRRRGQEARLRCSPMKGHSHVYWYRQLPEEGLKFMVYLQKENIIDESGMPKERFSAEFPKEGPSILRIQQVVRGDSAAYFCASSPGTSNTEAFFGQGTRLTVV.

The chain links TRBV14 to TRBJ2-2, with D tentatively TRBD1 or TRBD2 (5 bases each). The ends were cut back, 4 bases at V and 2 bases at J, with 14 bases in the middle. Per the germline V gene, CDR1 is SGHDN and CDR2 is FVKESK. This CDR3 spans 16 amino acids. CDR3 sequence: CASSPYRDRNTGELFF. DNA for the CDR3: TGTGCCAGCAGCCCTTACCGGGACCGTAACACCGGGGAGCTGTTTTTT.